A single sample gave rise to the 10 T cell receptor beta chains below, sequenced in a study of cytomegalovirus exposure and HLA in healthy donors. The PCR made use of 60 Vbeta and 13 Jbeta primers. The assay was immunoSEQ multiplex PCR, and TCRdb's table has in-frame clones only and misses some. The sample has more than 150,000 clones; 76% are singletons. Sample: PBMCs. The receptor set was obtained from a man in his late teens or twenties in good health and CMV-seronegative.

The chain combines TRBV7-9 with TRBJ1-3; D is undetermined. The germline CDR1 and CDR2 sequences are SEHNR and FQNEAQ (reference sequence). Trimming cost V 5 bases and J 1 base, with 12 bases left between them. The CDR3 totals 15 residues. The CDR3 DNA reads TGTGCCAGCAGCCTGAGTGTATCATCTGGAAACACCATATATTTT. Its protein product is CASSLSVSSGNTIYF.

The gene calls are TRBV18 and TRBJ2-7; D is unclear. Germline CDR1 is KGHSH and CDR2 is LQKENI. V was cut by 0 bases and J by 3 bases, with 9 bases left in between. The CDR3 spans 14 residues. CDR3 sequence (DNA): TGTGCCAGCTCACCACCGGCACAGAACTACGAGCAGTACTTC. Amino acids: CASSPPAQNYEQYF. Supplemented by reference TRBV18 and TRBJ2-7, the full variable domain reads NAGVMQNPRHLVRRRGQEARLRCSPMKGHSHVYWYRQLPEEGLKFMVYLQKENIIDESGMPKERFSAEFPKEGPSILRIQQVVRGDSAAYFCASSPPAQNYEQYFGPGTRLTVT.

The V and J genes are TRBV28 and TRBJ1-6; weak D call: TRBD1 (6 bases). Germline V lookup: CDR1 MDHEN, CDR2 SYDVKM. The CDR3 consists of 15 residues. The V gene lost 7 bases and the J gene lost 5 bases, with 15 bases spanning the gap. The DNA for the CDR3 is TGTGCCAGCACCCCACAGGGAGGGGATAATTCACCCCTCCACTTT. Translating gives CASTPQGGDNSPLHF.

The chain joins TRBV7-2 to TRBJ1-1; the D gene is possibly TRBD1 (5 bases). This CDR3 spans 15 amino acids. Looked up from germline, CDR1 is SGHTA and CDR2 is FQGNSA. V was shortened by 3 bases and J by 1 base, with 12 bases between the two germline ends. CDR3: CASSLGLGGNTEAFF. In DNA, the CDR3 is TGTGCCAGCAGCTTGGGACTGGGAGGGAACACTGAAGCTTTCTTT.

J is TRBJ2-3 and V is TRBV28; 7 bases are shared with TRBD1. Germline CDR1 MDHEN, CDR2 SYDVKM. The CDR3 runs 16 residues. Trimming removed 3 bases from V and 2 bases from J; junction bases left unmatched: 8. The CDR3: CASSFGDSLATDTQYF. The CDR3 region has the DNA TGTGCCAGCAGTTTCGGGGACAGTCTTGCCACAGATACGCAGTATTTT.

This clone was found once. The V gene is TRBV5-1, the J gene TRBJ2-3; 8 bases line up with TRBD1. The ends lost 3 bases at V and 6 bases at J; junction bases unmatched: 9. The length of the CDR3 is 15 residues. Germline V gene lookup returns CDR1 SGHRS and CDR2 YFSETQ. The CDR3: CASSSRTGKGDTQYF. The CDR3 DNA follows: TGCGCCAGCAGCTCCCGGACAGGGAAAGGGGATACGCAGTATTTT. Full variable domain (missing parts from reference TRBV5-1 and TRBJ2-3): KAGVTQTPRYLIKTRGQQVTLSCSPISGHRSVSWYQQTPGQGLQFLFEYFSETQRNKGNFPGRFSGRQFSNSRSEMNVSTLELGDSALYLCASSSRTGKGDTQYFGPGTRLTVL.

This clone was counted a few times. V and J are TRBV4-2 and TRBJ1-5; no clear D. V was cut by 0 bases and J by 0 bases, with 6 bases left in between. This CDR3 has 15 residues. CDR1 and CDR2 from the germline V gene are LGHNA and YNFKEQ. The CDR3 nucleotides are TGTGCCAGCAGCCAAGATTCGGGTAGCAATCAGCCCCAGCATTTT. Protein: CASSQDSGSNQPQHF.

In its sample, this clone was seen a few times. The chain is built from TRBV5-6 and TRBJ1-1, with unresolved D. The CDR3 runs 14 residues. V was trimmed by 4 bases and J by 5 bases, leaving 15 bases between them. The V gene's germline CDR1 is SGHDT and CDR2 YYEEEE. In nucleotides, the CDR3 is TGTGCCAGCAGCCAGACATCTCCGGGGACTGAAGCTTTCTTT. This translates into CASSQTSPGTEAFF.

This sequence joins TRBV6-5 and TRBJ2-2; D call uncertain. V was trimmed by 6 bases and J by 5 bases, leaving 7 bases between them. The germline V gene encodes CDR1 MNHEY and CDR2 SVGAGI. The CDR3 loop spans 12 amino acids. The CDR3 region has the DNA TGTGCCAGCAGAGATCTAACCGGGGAGCTGTTTTTT. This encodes CASRDLTGELFF.

The CDR3, as DNA: TGTGCCAGCAGTTCCACCCGGGACTACGAGCAGTACTTC. It encodes CASSSTRDYEQYF. V and J are TRBV27 and TRBJ2-7, with D possibly being TRBD2 (5 bases). The V gene lost 4 bases and the J gene lost 3 bases, with 10 bases spanning the gap. The germline V gene has CDR1 MNHEY and CDR2 SMNVEV (reference sequence). This CDR3 is 13 amino acids long.